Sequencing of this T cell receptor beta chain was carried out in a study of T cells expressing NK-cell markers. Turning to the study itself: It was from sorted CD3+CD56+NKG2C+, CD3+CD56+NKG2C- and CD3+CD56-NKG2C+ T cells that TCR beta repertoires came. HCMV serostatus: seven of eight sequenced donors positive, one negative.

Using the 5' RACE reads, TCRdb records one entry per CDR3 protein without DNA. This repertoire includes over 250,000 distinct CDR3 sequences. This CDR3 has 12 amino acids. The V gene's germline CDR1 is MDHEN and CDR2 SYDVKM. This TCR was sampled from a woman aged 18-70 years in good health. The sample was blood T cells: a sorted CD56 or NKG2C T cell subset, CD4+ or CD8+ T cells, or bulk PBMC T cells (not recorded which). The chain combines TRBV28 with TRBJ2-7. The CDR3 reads CASSFSGYEQYF. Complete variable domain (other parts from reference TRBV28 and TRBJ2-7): DVKVTQSSRYLVKRTGEKVFLECVQDMDHENMFWYRQDPGLGLRLIYFSYDVKMKEKGDIPEGYSVSREKKERFSLILESASTNQTSMYLCASSFSGYEQYFGPGTRLTVT.